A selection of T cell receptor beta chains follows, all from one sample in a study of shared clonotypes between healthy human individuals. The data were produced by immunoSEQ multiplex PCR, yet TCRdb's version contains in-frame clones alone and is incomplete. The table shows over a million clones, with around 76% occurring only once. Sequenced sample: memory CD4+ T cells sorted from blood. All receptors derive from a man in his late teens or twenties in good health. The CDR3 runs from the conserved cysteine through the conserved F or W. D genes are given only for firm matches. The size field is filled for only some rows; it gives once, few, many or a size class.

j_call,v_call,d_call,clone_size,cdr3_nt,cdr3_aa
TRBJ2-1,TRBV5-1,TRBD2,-,TGCGCCAGCAGCTTATACGGGACTAGCCCTTGGGACAATGAGCAGTTCTTC,CASSLYGTSPWDNEQFF
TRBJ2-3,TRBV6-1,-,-,TGTGCCAGCAGTTTCGGCTACCGGCAGTATTTT,CASSFGYRQYF
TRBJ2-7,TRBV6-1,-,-,TGTGCCAGCAGTGAAGCGGGCGGTCCCTACGAGCAGTACTTC,CASSEAGGPYEQYF
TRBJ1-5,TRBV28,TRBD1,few,TGTGCCAGCAGTCCACAGGGGATTAGCAATCAGCCCCAGCATTTT,CASSPQGISNQPQHF
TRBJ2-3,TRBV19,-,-,TGTGCCTGCGAGGGTAGCACAGATACGCAGTATTTT,CACEGSTDTQYF
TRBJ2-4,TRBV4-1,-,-,TGCGCCAGCAGCCAAGAATCGGCAGGGGCCAAAAACATTCAGTACTTC,CASSQESAGAKNIQYF
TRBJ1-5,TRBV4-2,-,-,TGTGCCAGCAGCCAAGATGAGAGAACAGAATTTAATCAGCCCCAGCATTTT,CASSQDERTEFNQPQHF
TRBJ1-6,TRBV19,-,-,TGTGCCAGTAGTACCCTCCCGGAATCACCCCTCCACTTT,CASSTLPESPLHF
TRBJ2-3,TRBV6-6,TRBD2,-,TGTGCCAGCAAGCGGGAGGGCCAGACAGATACGCAGTATTTT,CASKREGQTDTQYF
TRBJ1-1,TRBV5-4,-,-,TGTGCCAGCAGCTTGGATCTCCCCCCGAACACTGAAGCTTTCTTT,CASSLDLPPNTEAFF
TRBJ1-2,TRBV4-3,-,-,TGCGCCAGCAGCCAAGATCGGGTAGGGGCCGGCTATGGCTACACCTTC,CASSQDRVGAGYGYTF
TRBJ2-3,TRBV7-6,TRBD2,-,TGTGCCAGCAGCCCAGGACTAGCGGGGGGTGGCACAGATACGCAGTATTTT,CASSPGLAGGGTDTQYF
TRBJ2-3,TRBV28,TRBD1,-,TGTGCCAGCAGTTCTACGGGACAGGGGGCAGCAGATACGCAGTATTTT,CASSSTGQGAADTQYF